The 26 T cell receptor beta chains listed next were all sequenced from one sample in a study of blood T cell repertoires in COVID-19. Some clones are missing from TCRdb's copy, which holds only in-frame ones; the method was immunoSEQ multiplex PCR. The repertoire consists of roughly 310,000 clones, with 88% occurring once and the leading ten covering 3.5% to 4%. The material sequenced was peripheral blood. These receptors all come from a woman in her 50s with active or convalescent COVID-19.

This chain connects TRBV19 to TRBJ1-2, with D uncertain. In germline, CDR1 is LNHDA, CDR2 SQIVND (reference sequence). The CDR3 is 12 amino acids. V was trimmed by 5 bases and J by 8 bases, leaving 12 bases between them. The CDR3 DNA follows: TGTGCCAGTAGTCCCTACCGATGGGGCTACACCTTC. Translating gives CASSPYRWGYTF.

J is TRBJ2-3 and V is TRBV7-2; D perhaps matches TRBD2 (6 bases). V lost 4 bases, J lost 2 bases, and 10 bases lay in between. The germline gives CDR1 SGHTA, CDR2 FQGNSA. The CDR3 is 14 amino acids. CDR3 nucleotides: TGTGCCAGCAGCTACCGCGGGACCACAGATACGCAGTATTTT. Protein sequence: CASSYRGTTDTQYF.

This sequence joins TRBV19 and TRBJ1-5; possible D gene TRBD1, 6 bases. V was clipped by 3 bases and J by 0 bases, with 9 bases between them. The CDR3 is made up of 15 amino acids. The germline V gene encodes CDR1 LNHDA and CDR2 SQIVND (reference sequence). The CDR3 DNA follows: TGTGCCAGTAGTATGGACAGTTATAGCAATCAGCCCCAGCATTTT. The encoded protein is CASSMDSYSNQPQHF.

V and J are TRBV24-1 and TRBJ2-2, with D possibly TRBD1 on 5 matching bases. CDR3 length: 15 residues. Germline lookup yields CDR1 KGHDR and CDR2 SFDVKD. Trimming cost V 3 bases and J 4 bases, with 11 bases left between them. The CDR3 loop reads CATSDQDKPTGELFF. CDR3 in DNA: TGTGCCACCAGTGATCAGGACAAGCCCACCGGGGAGCTGTTTTTT.

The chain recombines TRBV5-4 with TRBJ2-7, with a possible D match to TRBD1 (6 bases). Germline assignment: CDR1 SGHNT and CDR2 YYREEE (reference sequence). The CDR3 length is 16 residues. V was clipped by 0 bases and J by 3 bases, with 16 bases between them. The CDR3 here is CASSLAGAGAVYEQYF. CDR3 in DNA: TGTGCCAGCAGCTTGGCCGGCGCAGGGGCGGTCTACGAGCAGTACTTC.

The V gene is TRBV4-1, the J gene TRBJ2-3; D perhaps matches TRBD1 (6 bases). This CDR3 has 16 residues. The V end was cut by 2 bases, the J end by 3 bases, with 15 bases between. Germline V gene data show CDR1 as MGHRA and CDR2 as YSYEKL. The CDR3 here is CASSQRQGPGTDTQYF. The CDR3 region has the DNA TGCGCCAGCAGCCAACGCCAGGGGCCAGGGACAGATACGCAGTATTTT.

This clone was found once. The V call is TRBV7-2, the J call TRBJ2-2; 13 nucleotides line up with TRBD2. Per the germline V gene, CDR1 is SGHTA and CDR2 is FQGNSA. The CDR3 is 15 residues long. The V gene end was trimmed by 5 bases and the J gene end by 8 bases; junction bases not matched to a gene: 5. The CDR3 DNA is TGTGCCAGCAGCCCCCGGACTAGCGGGAGTGGGGAGCTGTTTTTT. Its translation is CASSPRTSGSGELFF.

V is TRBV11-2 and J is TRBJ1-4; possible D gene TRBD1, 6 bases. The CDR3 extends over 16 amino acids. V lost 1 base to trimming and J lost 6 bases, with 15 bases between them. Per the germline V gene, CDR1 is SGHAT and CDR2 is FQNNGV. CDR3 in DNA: TGTGCCAGCAGCTTAGGTCACAGGGCGGGTTATGAAAAACTGTTTTTT. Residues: CASSLGHRAGYEKLFF.

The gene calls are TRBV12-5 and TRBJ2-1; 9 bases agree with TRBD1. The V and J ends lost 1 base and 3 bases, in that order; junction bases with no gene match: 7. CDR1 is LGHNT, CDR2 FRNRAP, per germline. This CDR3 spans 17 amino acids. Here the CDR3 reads CASGLDPWDRVYNEQFF. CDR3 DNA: TGTGCTAGTGGTTTGGACCCTTGGGACAGGGTCTACAATGAGCAGTTCTTC.

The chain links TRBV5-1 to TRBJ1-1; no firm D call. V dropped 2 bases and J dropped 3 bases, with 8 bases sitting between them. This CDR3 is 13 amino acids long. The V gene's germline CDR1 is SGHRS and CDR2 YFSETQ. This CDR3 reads CASSLREYTEAFF. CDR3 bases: TGCGCCAGCAGCTTAAGGGAGTACACTGAAGCTTTCTTT.

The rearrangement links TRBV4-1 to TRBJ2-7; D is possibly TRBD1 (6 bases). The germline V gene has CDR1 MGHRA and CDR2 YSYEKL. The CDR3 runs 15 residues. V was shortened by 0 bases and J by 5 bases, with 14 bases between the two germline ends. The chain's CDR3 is CASSQDTGSRNEQYF. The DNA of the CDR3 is TGCGCCAGCAGCCAAGATACAGGGAGTAGGAACGAGCAGTACTTC.

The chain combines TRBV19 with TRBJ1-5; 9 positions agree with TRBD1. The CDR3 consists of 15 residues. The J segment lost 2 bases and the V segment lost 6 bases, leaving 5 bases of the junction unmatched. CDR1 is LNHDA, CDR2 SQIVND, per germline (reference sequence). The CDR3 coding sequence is TGTGCCAGTAGGCAACAGGGGGCAGGCAATCAGCCCCAGCATTTT. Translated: CASRQQGAGNQPQHF. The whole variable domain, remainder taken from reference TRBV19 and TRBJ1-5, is DGGITQSPKYLFRKEGQNVTLSCEQNLNHDAMYWYRQDPGQGLRLIYYSQIVNDFQKGDIAEGYSVSREKKESFPLTVTSAQKNPTAFYLCASRQQGAGNQPQHFGDGTRLSIL.

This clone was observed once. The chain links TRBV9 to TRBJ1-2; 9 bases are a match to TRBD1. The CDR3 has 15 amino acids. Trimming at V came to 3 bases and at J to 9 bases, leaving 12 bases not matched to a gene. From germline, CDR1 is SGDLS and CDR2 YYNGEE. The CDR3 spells CASSAPAGTGMRYTF. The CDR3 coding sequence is TGTGCCAGCAGCGCTCCGGCCGGGACAGGGATGCGCTACACCTTC.

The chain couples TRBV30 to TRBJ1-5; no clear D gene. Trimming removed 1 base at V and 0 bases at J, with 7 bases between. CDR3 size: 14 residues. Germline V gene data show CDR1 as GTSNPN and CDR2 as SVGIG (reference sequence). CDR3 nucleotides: TGTGCCTGGAGTGGGCGGATTAGCAATCAGCCCCAGCATTTT. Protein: CAWSGRISNQPQHF.

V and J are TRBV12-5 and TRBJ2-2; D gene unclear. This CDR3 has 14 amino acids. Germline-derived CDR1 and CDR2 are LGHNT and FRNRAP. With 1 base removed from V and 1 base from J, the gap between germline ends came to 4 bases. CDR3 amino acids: CASGLGQNTGELFF. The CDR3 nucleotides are TGTGCTAGTGGTTTGGGGCAGAACACCGGGGAGCTGTTTTTT.

The CDR3 nucleotides read TGTGCCAGTAGTATGGGGTCGAGGGCTGGCGAGCAGTACTTC. Amino acid sequence: CASSMGSRAGEQYF. The J gene is TRBJ2-7, the V gene TRBV19; D possibly corresponds to TRBD2 (5 bases). Looked up from germline, CDR1 is LNHDA and CDR2 is SQIVND (reference sequence). Trimming took 3 bases from V and 6 from J, leaving 15 bases between them. The CDR3 spans 14 residues.

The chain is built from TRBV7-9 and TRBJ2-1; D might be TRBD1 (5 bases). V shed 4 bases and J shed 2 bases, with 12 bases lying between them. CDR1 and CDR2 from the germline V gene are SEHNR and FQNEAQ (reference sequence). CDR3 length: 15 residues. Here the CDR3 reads CASSSHRYPYNEQFF. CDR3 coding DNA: TGTGCCAGCAGCTCGCACAGGTACCCCTACAATGAGCAGTTCTTC. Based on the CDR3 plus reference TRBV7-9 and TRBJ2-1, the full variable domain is DTGVSQNPRHKITKRGQNVTFRCDPISEHNRLYWYRQTLGQGPEFLTYFQNEAQLEKSRLLSDRFSAERPKGSFSTLEIQRTEQGDSAMYLCASSSHRYPYNEQFFGPGTRLTVL.

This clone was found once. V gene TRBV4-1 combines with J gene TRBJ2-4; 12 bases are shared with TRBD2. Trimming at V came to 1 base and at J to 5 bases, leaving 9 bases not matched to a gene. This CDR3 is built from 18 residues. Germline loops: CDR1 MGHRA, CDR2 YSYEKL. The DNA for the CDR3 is TGCGCCAGCAGCCAAGTTGGGCTAGCGGGGGGGCCGGAAAACATTCAGTACTTC. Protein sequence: CASSQVGLAGGPENIQYF.

Here the CDR3 DNA reads TGTGCCAGCAGCCTTGGGGACAGGGCGAGGACGGGGCAGTACTTC. Translating it yields CASSLGDRARTGQYF. The chain joins TRBV11-1 to TRBJ2-4; 9 bases are shared with TRBD1. J gave up 13 bases and V 5 bases, and 15 bases lay outside the gene matches. The CDR3 covers 15 residues. The germline V gene encodes CDR1 SGHAT and CDR2 FQDESV (reference sequence). The full variable domain, rest sourced from reference TRBV11-1 and TRBJ2-4, is EAEVAQSPRYKITEKSQAVAFWCDPISGHATLYWYRQILGQGPELLVQFQDESVVDDSQLPKDRFSAERLKGVDSTLKIQPAELGDSAMYLCASSLGDRARTGQYFGAGTRLSVL.

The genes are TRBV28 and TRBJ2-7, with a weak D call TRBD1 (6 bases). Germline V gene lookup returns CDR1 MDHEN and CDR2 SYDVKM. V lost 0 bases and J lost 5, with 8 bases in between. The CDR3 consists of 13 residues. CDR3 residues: CASSLWPGDEQYF. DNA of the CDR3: TGTGCCAGCAGTTTATGGCCAGGGGACGAGCAGTACTTC.

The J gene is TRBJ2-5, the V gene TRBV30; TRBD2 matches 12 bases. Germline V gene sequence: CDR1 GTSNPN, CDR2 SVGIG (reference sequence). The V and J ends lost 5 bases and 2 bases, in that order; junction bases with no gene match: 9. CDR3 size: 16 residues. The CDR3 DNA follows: TGTGCCTGGCTACCCGGGACTAGCGGGCCGCAAGAGACCCAGTACTTC. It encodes CAWLPGTSGPQETQYF. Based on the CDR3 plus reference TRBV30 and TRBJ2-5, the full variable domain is SQTIHQWPATLVQPVGSPLSLECTVEGTSNPNLYWYRQAAGRGLQLLFYSVGIGQISSEVPQNLSASRPQDRQFILSSKKLLLSDSGFYLCAWLPGTSGPQETQYFGPGTRLLVL.

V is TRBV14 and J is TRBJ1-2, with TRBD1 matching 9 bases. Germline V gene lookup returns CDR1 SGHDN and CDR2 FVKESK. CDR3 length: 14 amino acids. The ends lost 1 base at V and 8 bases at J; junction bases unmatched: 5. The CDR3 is CASSQGTGVGGYTF. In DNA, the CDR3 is TGTGCCAGCAGCCAAGGGACAGGGGTTGGCGGCTACACCTTC.

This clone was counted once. The CDR3 loop reads CASNPAGGGYGYTF. DNA of the CDR3: TGTGCCAGCAACCCCGCCGGGGGAGGCTATGGCTACACCTTC. The V call is TRBV6-5, the J call TRBJ1-2, with a possible D match to TRBD1 (5 bases). V dropped 7 bases and J dropped 4 bases, with 16 bases sitting between them. Germline V lookup: CDR1 MNHEY, CDR2 SVGAGI. CDR3 size: 14 residues.

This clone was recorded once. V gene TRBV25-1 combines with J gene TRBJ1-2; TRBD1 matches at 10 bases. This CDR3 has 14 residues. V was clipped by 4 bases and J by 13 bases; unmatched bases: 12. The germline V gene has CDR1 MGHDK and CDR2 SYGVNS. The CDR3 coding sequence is TGTGCCAGCAGTGCCAGCGGGACAGGGGATAGGGGCACCTTC. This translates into CASSASGTGDRGTF.

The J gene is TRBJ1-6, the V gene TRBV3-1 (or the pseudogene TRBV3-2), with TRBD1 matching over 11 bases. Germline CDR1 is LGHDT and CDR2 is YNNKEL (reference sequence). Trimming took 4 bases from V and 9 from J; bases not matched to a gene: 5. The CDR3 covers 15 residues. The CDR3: CASSLGQGAFSPLHF. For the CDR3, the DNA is TGTGCCAGCAGCCTCGGACAGGGGGCTTTTTCACCCCTCCACTTT.

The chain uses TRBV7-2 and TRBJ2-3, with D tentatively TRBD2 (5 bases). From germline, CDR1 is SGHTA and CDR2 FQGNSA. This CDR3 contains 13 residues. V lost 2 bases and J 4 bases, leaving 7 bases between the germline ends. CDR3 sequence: CASSLRGSDTQYF. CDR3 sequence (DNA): TGTGCCAGCAGCTTACGAGGGTCAGATACGCAGTATTTT.